The rows below give T cell receptor beta chains drawn from one sample of a study of blood T cell repertoires in COVID-19. Sequenced by immunoSEQ multiplex PCR; TCRdb stores in-frame clones only, minus some. The sample yields tens of thousands of clones, more than 60% seen once. Sequencing input: peripheral blood. The source of these receptors is an older man with acute or convalescent COVID-19. Each CDR3 is given with its conserved first and last residue. D genes are given only for firm matches. Not all rows give a size; the values are once, few, many and, for expanded clones, a class.

j_call: TRBJ2-7; d_call: NA; v_call: TRBV23-1; clone_size: NA; cdr3_nt: TGCGCCAGCAGTCAAGGTGACAGGTTCTACGAGCAGTACTTC; cdr3_aa: CASSQGDRFYEQYF
j_call: TRBJ1-2; d_call: NA; v_call: TRBV3-1/TRBV3-2; clone_size: NA; cdr3_nt: TGTGCCAGCAGGGCCTTTGGACAGCCTAACTATGGCTACACCTTC; cdr3_aa: CASRAFGQPNYGYTF
j_call: TRBJ2-1; d_call: NA; v_call: TRBV4-1; clone_size: NA; cdr3_nt: TGCGCCAGCAGCCAAGATCGTAGGGGCAATGAGCAGTTCTTC; cdr3_aa: CASSQDRRGNEQFF
j_call: TRBJ1-3; d_call: NA; v_call: TRBV2; clone_size: few; cdr3_nt: TGTGCCAGCAGTGAAGCGTGGAGTCGAAACACCATATATTTT; cdr3_aa: CASSEAWSRNTIYF
j_call: TRBJ1-1; d_call: NA; v_call: TRBV18; clone_size: NA; cdr3_nt: TGTGCCAGCTCAACCGTCGGTGTCGAAGCTTTCTTT; cdr3_aa: CASSTVGVEAFF
j_call: TRBJ1-4; d_call: NA; v_call: TRBV3-1/TRBV3-2; clone_size: once; cdr3_nt: TGTGCCAGCAGCCAAGATTGGCAGGATGAAAAACTGTTTTTT; cdr3_aa: CASSQDWQDEKLFF
j_call: TRBJ1-2; d_call: NA; v_call: TRBV6-5; clone_size: NA; cdr3_nt: TGTGCCAGCAGTTACTCTATGGAGCGAGGCTACACCTTC; cdr3_aa: CASSYSMERGYTF
j_call: TRBJ2-2; d_call: NA; v_call: TRBV19; clone_size: NA; cdr3_nt: TGTGCCAGTAGACGGTATACCGGGGAGCTGTTTTTT; cdr3_aa: CASRRYTGELFF
j_call: TRBJ2-2; d_call: TRBD1; v_call: TRBV6-5; clone_size: NA; cdr3_nt: TGTGCCAGCAGGAAGACAGGGCTGGCCGGGGAGCTGTTTTTT; cdr3_aa: CASRKTGLAGELFF
j_call: TRBJ1-5; d_call: NA; v_call: TRBV28; clone_size: NA; cdr3_nt: TGTGCCAGCAGTTTCTCTAGCAATCAGCCCCAGCATTTT; cdr3_aa: CASSFSSNQPQHF
j_call: TRBJ1-5; d_call: NA; v_call: TRBV10-3; clone_size: few; cdr3_nt: TGTGCCATCAGCCCAGGGAATAGCAATCAGCCCCAGCATTTT; cdr3_aa: CAISPGNSNQPQHF
j_call: TRBJ1-4; d_call: NA; v_call: TRBV5-5; clone_size: NA; cdr3_nt: TGTGCCAGCAGCTTGGCCAATGGGCTAGCGGGGGACTTGAAAAAACTGTTTTTT; cdr3_aa: CASSLANGLAGDLKKLFF
j_call: TRBJ1-2; d_call: NA; v_call: TRBV27; clone_size: NA; cdr3_nt: TGTGCCAGCAGTTTGCGGGGAGGCTATGGCTACACCTTC; cdr3_aa: CASSLRGGYGYTF
j_call: TRBJ1-1; d_call: NA; v_call: TRBV28; clone_size: NA; cdr3_nt: TGTGCCAGCACCGGAGGGCAGGGAGGATTGACTGAAGCTTTCTTT; cdr3_aa: CASTGGQGGLTEAFF
j_call: TRBJ1-1; d_call: NA; v_call: TRBV5-4; clone_size: NA; cdr3_nt: TGTGCCAGCAGCATGCCAGCGTTGAACACTGAAGCTTTCTTT; cdr3_aa: CASSMPALNTEAFF
j_call: TRBJ1-1; d_call: NA; v_call: TRBV4-1; clone_size: few; cdr3_nt: TGCGCCAGCAGCCAAGAAGGGGGGGAGAAAGCTTTCTTT; cdr3_aa: CASSQEGGEKAFF
j_call: TRBJ2-1; d_call: TRBD1; v_call: TRBV27; clone_size: NA; cdr3_nt: TGTGCCAGCAGTTTGTTACGGGACAGGCGGGAGCAGTTCTTC; cdr3_aa: CASSLLRDRREQFF
j_call: TRBJ2-3; d_call: TRBD2; v_call: TRBV25-1; clone_size: NA; cdr3_nt: TGTGCCAGCAGTGGCCACCCCGGGACTAGCTCCGATACGCAGTATTTT; cdr3_aa: CASSGHPGTSSDTQYF
j_call: TRBJ1-5; d_call: NA; v_call: TRBV10-1; clone_size: NA; cdr3_nt: TGCGCCACCTCCAGCAATCAGCCCCAGCATTTT; cdr3_aa: CATSSNQPQHF
j_call: TRBJ2-2; d_call: NA; v_call: TRBV2; clone_size: NA; cdr3_nt: TGTGCCAGCAGTGAGTACAGGGTCACCGGGGAGCTGTTTTTT; cdr3_aa: CASSEYRVTGELFF
j_call: TRBJ1-1; d_call: NA; v_call: TRBV19; clone_size: NA; cdr3_nt: TGTGCCAGTAGTACAGGGGCCTTCGGTGAAGCTTTCTTT; cdr3_aa: CASSTGAFGEAFF
j_call: TRBJ2-1; d_call: TRBD1; v_call: TRBV6-1; clone_size: few; cdr3_nt: TGTGCCAGCAGTGAAGACAGGGGGATAACCTACAATGAGCAGTTCTTC; cdr3_aa: CASSEDRGITYNEQFF
j_call: TRBJ1-6; d_call: NA; v_call: TRBV28; clone_size: NA; cdr3_nt: TGTGCCAGCAGAGGCGGCCGTTATAATTCACCCCTCCACTTT; cdr3_aa: CASRGGRYNSPLHF
j_call: TRBJ2-1; d_call: NA; v_call: TRBV11-3; clone_size: NA; cdr3_nt: TGTGCCAGCAGCTTCGGGAATTACAATGAGCAGTTCTTC; cdr3_aa: CASSFGNYNEQFF
j_call: TRBJ1-5; d_call: NA; v_call: TRBV19; clone_size: NA; cdr3_nt: TGTGCCAGTAGTATTAAGGGGTTCAATCAGCCCCAGCATTTT; cdr3_aa: CASSIKGFNQPQHF
j_call: TRBJ1-5; d_call: NA; v_call: TRBV28; clone_size: once; cdr3_nt: TGTGCCAGCAGTTGGGCGACAAGCCAATATCAGCCCCAGCATTTT; cdr3_aa: CASSWATSQYQPQHF
j_call: TRBJ1-5; d_call: NA; v_call: TRBV6-1; clone_size: NA; cdr3_nt: TGTGCCAGCAGTGATCCTCAGTGGTACCATGGCAATCAGCCCCAGCATTTT; cdr3_aa: CASSDPQWYHGNQPQHF
j_call: TRBJ1-5; d_call: NA; v_call: TRBV21-1; clone_size: NA; cdr3_nt: TGTGCCAGCGCTCGTTTCCCCGGAGGACAGGGGAGCAATCAGCCCCAGCATTTT; cdr3_aa: CASARFPGGQGSNQPQHF
j_call: TRBJ2-1; d_call: TRBD2; v_call: TRBV3-1/TRBV3-2; clone_size: NA; cdr3_nt: TGTGCCAGCAGCCAAGATCGAAGGCTAGCGGGCTCCTACAATGAGCAGTTCTTC; cdr3_aa: CASSQDRRLAGSYNEQFF
j_call: TRBJ1-5; d_call: NA; v_call: TRBV19; clone_size: NA; cdr3_nt: TGTGCCAGTAGTACCCCCTTCACAGGGAGCCAGCCCCAGCATTTT; cdr3_aa: CASSTPFTGSQPQHF
j_call: TRBJ2-2; d_call: NA; v_call: TRBV6-5; clone_size: NA; cdr3_nt: TGTGCCACCGCGACAGGAGAGATCCCCGGGGAGCTGTTTTTT; cdr3_aa: CATATGEIPGELFF
j_call: TRBJ2-2; d_call: NA; v_call: TRBV11-2; clone_size: NA; cdr3_nt: TGTGCCAGCAGCCCGACTTACACCGGGGAGCTGTTTTTT; cdr3_aa: CASSPTYTGELFF
j_call: TRBJ2-2; d_call: NA; v_call: TRBV11-3; clone_size: NA; cdr3_nt: TGTGCCAGCAGCTCCAGGCCCCAGAACACCGGGGAGCTGTTTTTT; cdr3_aa: CASSSRPQNTGELFF
j_call: TRBJ1-2; d_call: NA; v_call: TRBV10-2; clone_size: NA; cdr3_nt: TGCGCCAGCAAAGGAGTTTACAGGGCCACCTATGGCTACACCTTC; cdr3_aa: CASKGVYRATYGYTF
j_call: TRBJ2-3; d_call: TRBD2; v_call: TRBV4-2; clone_size: few; cdr3_nt: TGTGCCAGCAGCCAAGAACGCAGCGGGGGGTTCACAGATACGCAGTATTTT; cdr3_aa: CASSQERSGGFTDTQYF
j_call: TRBJ1-2; d_call: NA; v_call: TRBV4-1; clone_size: NA; cdr3_nt: TGCGCCAGCACCCGGGACACATCTAACTATGGCTACACCTTC; cdr3_aa: CASTRDTSNYGYTF
j_call: TRBJ2-1; d_call: TRBD2; v_call: TRBV9; clone_size: NA; cdr3_nt: TGTGCCAGCAGCGTATTTAGCGGGGGGGCCTACAATGAGCAGTTCTTC; cdr3_aa: CASSVFSGGAYNEQFF
j_call: TRBJ1-1; d_call: NA; v_call: TRBV28; clone_size: NA; cdr3_nt: TGTGCCAGCAGTTTAGGGGAGGCTGAAGCTTTCTTT; cdr3_aa: CASSLGEAEAFF
j_call: TRBJ1-5; d_call: TRBD1; v_call: TRBV6-1; clone_size: few; cdr3_nt: TGTGCCAGCAGTGAACATTGGCAGGGGGCTCAGCCCCAGCATTTT; cdr3_aa: CASSEHWQGAQPQHF
j_call: TRBJ2-3; d_call: NA; v_call: TRBV11-2; clone_size: NA; cdr3_nt: TGTGCCAGCAGCTTCGACTCCCGCGGGGATACGCAGTATTTT; cdr3_aa: CASSFDSRGDTQYF
j_call: TRBJ2-3; d_call: NA; v_call: TRBV5-1; clone_size: NA; cdr3_nt: TGCGCCAGCAGCTTTCCCCCCGGTTTGTATTTT; cdr3_aa: CASSFPPGLYF
j_call: TRBJ2-3; d_call: NA; v_call: TRBV6-1; clone_size: NA; cdr3_nt: TGTGCCAGCAGTGAAGGACTCAGGGCAGATACGCAGTATTTT; cdr3_aa: CASSEGLRADTQYF